This T cell receptor (beta chain) was identified in a study of response to subunit inactivated influenza vaccine. TCRdb called the RT-PCR reads again in MiXCR, with one record for every CDR3 protein. The data show about 500,000 distinct CDR3 sequences, approximately 16% seen once. V lost 4 bases and J lost 0, with 13 bases in between. The CDR3 length is 16 residues. The germline V gene has CDR1 LGHDT and CDR2 YNNKEL (reference sequence). Sequences were derived from CD4+ T cells sorted from PBMCs, sampled around 25 months after vaccination. This clonotype was obtained from a man between 50 and 75 years old who received an inactivated influenza vaccine. The rearrangement joins TRBV3-1 to TRBJ2-1, with D perhaps TRBD1 or TRBD2 (5 bases each). The CDR3 here is CASSPGTSSSYNEQFF. CDR3 nucleotide sequence: TGTGCCAGCAGCCCCGGGACGTCGAGCTCCTACAATGAGCAGTTCTTC.